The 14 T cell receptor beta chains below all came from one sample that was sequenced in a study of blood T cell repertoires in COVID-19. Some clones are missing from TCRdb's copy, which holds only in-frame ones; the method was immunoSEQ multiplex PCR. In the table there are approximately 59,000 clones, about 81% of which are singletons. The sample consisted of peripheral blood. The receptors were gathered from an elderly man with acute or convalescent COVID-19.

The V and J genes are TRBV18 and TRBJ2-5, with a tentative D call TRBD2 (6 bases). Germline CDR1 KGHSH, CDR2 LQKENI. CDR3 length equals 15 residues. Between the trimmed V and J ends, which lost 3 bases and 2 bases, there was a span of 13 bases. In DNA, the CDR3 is TGTGCCAGCTCACCCGACCGGCGGGGACAAGAGACCCAGTACTTC. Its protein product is CASSPDRRGQETQYF.

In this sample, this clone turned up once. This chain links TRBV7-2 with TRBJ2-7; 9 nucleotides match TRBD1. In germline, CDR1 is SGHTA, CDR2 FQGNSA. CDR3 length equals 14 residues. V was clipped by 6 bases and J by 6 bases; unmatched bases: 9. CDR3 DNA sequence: TGTGCCAGCAGACCGAACAGGGGGCCGGGCGAGCAGTACTTC. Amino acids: CASRPNRGPGEQYF.

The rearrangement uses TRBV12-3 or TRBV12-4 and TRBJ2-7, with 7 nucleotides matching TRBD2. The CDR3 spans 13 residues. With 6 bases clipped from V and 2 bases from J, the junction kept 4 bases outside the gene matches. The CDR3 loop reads CASRASGTYEQYF. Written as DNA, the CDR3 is TGTGCCAGCAGGGCTAGCGGAACCTACGAGCAGTACTTC.

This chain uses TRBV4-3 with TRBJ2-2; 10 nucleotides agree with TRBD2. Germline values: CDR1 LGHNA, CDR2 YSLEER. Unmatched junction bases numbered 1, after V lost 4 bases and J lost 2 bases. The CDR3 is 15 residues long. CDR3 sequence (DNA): TGCGCCAGCAGCCCTAGCGGGGGCAACACCGGGGAGCTGTTTTTT. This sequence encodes CASSPSGGNTGELFF.

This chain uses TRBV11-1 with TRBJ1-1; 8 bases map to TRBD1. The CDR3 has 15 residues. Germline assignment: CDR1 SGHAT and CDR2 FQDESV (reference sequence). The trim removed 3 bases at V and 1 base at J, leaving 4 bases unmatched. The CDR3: CASSFVGQENTEAFF. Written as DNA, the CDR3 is TGTGCCAGCAGCTTTGTGGGACAGGAGAACACTGAAGCTTTCTTT.

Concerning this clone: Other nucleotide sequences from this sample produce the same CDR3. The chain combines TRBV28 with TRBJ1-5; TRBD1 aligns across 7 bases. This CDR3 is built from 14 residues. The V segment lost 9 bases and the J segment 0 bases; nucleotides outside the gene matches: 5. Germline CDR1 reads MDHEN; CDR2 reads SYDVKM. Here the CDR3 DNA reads TGTGCCAGTAGACAGGGAGGTAGCAATCAGCCCCAGCATTTT. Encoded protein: CASRQGGSNQPQHF.

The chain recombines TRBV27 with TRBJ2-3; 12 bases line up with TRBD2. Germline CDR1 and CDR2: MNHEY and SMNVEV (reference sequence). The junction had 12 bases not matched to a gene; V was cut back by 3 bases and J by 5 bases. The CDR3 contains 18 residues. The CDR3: CASSFWLAGGPSGDTQYF. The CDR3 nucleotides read TGTGCCAGCAGTTTCTGGCTAGCGGGAGGGCCTTCGGGAGATACGCAGTATTTT.

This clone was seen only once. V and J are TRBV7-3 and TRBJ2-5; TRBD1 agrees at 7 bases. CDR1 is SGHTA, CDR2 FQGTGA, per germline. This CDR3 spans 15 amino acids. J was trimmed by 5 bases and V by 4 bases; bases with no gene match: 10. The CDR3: CASSSLTGVGETQYF. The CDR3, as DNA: TGTGCCAGCAGCTCATTAACAGGGGTGGGGGAGACCCAGTACTTC.

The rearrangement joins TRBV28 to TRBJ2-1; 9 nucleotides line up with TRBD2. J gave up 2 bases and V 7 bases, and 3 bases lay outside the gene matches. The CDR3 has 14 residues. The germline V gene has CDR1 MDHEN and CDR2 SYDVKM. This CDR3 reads CASTRLAAYNEQFF. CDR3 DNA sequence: TGTGCCAGCACTAGACTAGCGGCCTACAATGAGCAGTTCTTC.

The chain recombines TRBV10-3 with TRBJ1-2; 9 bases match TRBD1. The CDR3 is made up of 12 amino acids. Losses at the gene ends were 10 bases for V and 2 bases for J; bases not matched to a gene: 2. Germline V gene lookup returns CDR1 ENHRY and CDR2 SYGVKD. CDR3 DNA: TGTGCCACCGGGACAGGGAACTATGGCTACACCTTC. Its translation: CATGTGNYGYTF.

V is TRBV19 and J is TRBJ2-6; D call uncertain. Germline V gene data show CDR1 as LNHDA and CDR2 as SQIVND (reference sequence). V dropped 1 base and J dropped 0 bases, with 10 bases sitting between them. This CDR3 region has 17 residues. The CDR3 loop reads CASSIGNSFSGANVLTF. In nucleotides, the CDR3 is TGTGCCAGTAGTATAGGTAACAGCTTCTCTGGGGCCAACGTCCTGACTTTC.

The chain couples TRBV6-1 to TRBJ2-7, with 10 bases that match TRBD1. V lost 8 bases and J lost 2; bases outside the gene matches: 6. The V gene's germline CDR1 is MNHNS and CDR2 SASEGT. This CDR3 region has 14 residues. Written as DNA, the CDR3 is TGTGCCAGCGTCCGGGACAGGGGACCCTACGAGCAGTACTTC. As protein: CASVRDRGPYEQYF.

The CDR3 is CASSFGLQGAWTF. The CDR3 DNA reads as TGCGCCAGCAGCTTTGGGTTACAGGGGGCTTGGACCTTC. The chain has TRBV5-1 and TRBJ1-2, with 9 nucleotides matching TRBD1. CDR1 and CDR2 from the germline V gene are SGHRS and YFSETQ. The CDR3 sequence is 13 residues long. Trimming cost V 2 bases and J 14 bases; bases outside gene matches: 10.

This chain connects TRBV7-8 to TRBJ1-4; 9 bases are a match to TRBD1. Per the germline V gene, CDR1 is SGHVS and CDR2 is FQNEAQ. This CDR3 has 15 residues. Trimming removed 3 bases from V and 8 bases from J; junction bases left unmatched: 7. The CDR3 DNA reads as TGTGCCAGCAGCTTGCAGACAGGGGGTGTGGAAAAACTGTTTTTT. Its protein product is CASSLQTGGVEKLFF.